The 10 T cell receptor beta chains reported below all come from one sample, sequenced in a study of identical twins. TCRdb ran MiXCR on the 5' RACE reads and lists one entry per CDR3 protein. Of approximately 600,000 distinct CDR3 sequences listed, roughly 9.5% are singletons. These sequences were also reported in another study, on yellow fever vaccine responses in identical twins.

The material sequenced was PBMCs. These TCRs come from a woman under 30 in good health.

V usage is TRBV12-2 and J usage is TRBJ2-2. TRBV12-2 is shown as a pseudogene. The CDR3 spans 17 residues. CDR3: CASRLRLAGILTGELFF. The CDR3 nucleotides are TGTGCAAGTCGCTTACGACTAGCGGGGATATTAACCGGGGAGCTGTTTTTT.

The CDR3 DNA sequence: TGTGCCAGCAGCGTATCCGGACAGGGAAACACCATATATTTT. Translated, it gives CASSVSGQGNTIYF. V and J are TRBV9 and TRBJ1-3, with D perhaps TRBD1 (6 bases). The germline gives CDR1 SGDLS, CDR2 YYNGEE. V shed 1 base and J shed 4 bases, with 9 bases lying between them. There are 14 residues in the CDR3. Using reference TRBV9 and TRBJ1-3 for the parts outside the CDR3, the full variable domain is DSGVTQTPKHLITATGQRVTLRCSPRSGDLSVYWYQQSLDQGLQFLIQYYNGEERAKGNILERFSAQQFPDLHSELNLSSLELGDSALYFCASSVSGQGNTIYFGEGSWLTVV.

In its sample, this clonotype was seen a few times. The V call is TRBV25-1, the J call TRBJ2-2; D might be TRBD1 (6 bases). Germline V lookup: CDR1 MGHDK, CDR2 SYGVNS. The V and J ends lost 3 bases and 1 base respectively, with 9 bases between them. This CDR3 has 15 residues. CDR3 DNA: TGTGCCAGCAGTGAGCAGGGGAGGAACACCGGGGAGCTGTTTTTT. Amino acids: CASSEQGRNTGELFF.

V is TRBV6-1 and J is TRBJ1-5; a weak D match, TRBD1 (5 bases). Germline values: CDR1 MNHNS, CDR2 SASEGT. Trimming took off 5 bases at V and 4 bases at J, with 12 bases between the two ends. The CDR3 has 14 residues. CDR3 coding DNA: TGTGCCAGCAGTACCCCTGGGGCGAATCAGCCCCAGCATTTT. Protein sequence: CASSTPGANQPQHF.

The table lists this clonotype with a few counts. V is TRBV27 and J is TRBJ2-3; 14 bases are a match to TRBD2. The CDR3 contains 18 residues. The V segment lost 3 bases and the J segment 6 bases; nucleotides outside the gene matches: 11. Germline CDR1 is MNHEY and CDR2 is SMNVEV (reference sequence). The CDR3 nucleotides are TGTGCCAGCAGTTTCGGTATCGGACTAGCGGGAGGTGGGGATACGCAGTATTTT. Its translation: CASSFGIGLAGGGDTQYF.

At least ten counts were recorded for this clonotype. The chain carries TRBV5-1 and TRBJ2-7, with 9 bases lining up with TRBD1. V lost 2 bases to trimming and J lost 3 bases; unmatched junction nucleotides: 3. The CDR3 is made up of 14 amino acids. Germline loops: CDR1 SGHRS, CDR2 YFSETQ. CDR3 sequence (DNA): TGCGCCAGCAGCTTACAGACAGGGGGCTACGAGCAGTACTTC. Translation: CASSLQTGGYEQYF.

Concerning this clonotype itself: It may be a read error: a sequence one base away is much more abundant. The J gene is TRBJ1-2, the V gene TRBV27, with TRBD1 matching over 9 bases. There are 16 residues in the CDR3. With V trimmed by 0 bases and J by 8 bases, 10 bases remained unmatched. CDR1 MNHEY and CDR2 SMNVEV come from the germline V gene (reference sequence). CDR3 protein: CASSLSRGTGLSGYTF. In DNA form, the CDR3 reads TGTGCCAGCAGTTTATCGAGGGGGACAGGGTTATCGGGCTACACCTTC.

This clonotype was picked up many times. The gene calls are TRBV20-1 and TRBJ2-7; D is unresolved. In germline, CDR1 is DFQATT, CDR2 SNEGSKA (reference sequence). Trimming removed 4 bases at V and 6 bases at J, with 7 bases between. The CDR3 contains 10 residues. CDR3 in amino acids: CSANRGEQYF. In DNA form, the CDR3 reads TGCAGTGCTAACCGTGGCGAGCAGTACTTC.

V is TRBV19 and J is TRBJ2-7; D is uncertain. Trimming took 6 bases from V and 5 from J, leaving 17 bases between them. In germline, CDR1 is LNHDA, CDR2 SQIVND (reference sequence). CDR3 length: 14 residues. The CDR3 loop is CASRKSTDTNEQYF. CDR3 DNA: TGTGCCAGTAGAAAATCGACGGATACCAACGAGCAGTACTTC. Using reference TRBV19 and TRBJ2-7 for the parts outside the CDR3, the full variable domain is DGGITQSPKYLFRKEGQNVTLSCEQNLNHDAMYWYRQDPGQGLRLIYYSQIVNDFQKGDIAEGYSVSREKKESFPLTVTSAQKNPTAFYLCASRKSTDTNEQYFGPGTRLTVT.

The chain recombines TRBV3-1 with TRBJ2-3; 7 bases align to TRBD2. The germline V gene has CDR1 LGHDT and CDR2 YNNKEL (reference sequence). This CDR3 spans 17 amino acids. The junction had 8 bases not matched to a gene; V was cut back by 0 bases and J by 2 bases. The CDR3 sequence is CASSQDAGAGFTDTQYF. The CDR3 bases are TGTGCCAGCAGCCAAGATGCGGGAGCGGGGTTCACAGATACGCAGTATTTT.